This TCR beta chain was identified during a study of blood T cell repertoires in COVID-19. Study at large: There were acute and convalescent COVID-19 samples, and they came from the United States, Italy and Spain. PBMCs, B-cell-depleted T cells, or T cells were the source of the cDNA or gDNA that made up the material.

This clone was picked up a small number of times. This CDR3 has 14 residues. Germline V gives CDR1 LGHDT, CDR2 YNNKEL (reference sequence). After removal of 1 base from V and 9 bases from J, the junction contained 6 bases not matched to a gene. Sequencing used immunoSEQ multiplex PCR; TCRdb keeps in-frame clones, though not all of them. The data show roughly 320,000 clones, with roughly 85% seen just once and approximately 7.6% held by the top ten. The sequenced sample was peripheral blood. The gene calls are TRBV3-1 (or the pseudogene TRBV3-2) and TRBJ1-5, with 7 bases fitting TRBD1. This sequence was found in a human donor in a cohort sampled during active COVID-19. The CDR3 bases are TGTGCCAGCAGCCAAGCTACAGGGGAACGGCCCCAGCATTTT. Its protein product is CASSQATGERPQHF.